A single sample is the source of the 28 T cell receptor beta chains below, sequenced in a study of regulatory T cells in long-lasting Graves disease. Researchers made TCR beta libraries by using iRepertoire HTBI primers and running Arm-PCR on CDR3 regions. TCRdb re-called the multiplex PCR reads through MiXCR, storing one row per CDR3 protein. Seen here are roughly 400,000 distinct CDR3 sequences, roughly a fifth observed once, and the top ten hold 13% to 15%. Specified time point: persistent/refractory GD, antithyroid drugs over 5 years with positive TRAb. Making the TCR library involved RNA that had been extracted from PBMCs. Material: peripheral blood mononuclear cells (PBMCs), obtained when the disease was refractory, from a patient treated with antithyroid drugs. The receptor source for this set is a female donor with Graves disease.

The CDR3 reads CASSPGVDSPLHF. In nucleotides, the CDR3 is TGTGCCAGCTCACCAGGGGTTGATTCACCCCTCCACTTT. V gene TRBV18 combines with J gene TRBJ1-6; D not certain. The V end lost 2 bases, the J end lost 8 bases, and 7 bases lay between the germline ends. The CDR3 consists of 13 residues. Germline V CDR1 and CDR2: KGHSH, LQKENI. Full variable domain (rest looked up from reference TRBV18 and TRBJ1-6): NAGVMQNPRHLVRRRGQEARLRCSPMKGHSHVYWYRQLPEEGLKFMVYLQKENIIDESGMPKERFSAEFPKEGPSILRIQQVVRGDSAAYFCASSPGVDSPLHFGNGTRLTVT.

J is TRBJ2-1 and V is TRBV20-1; 11 nucleotides line up with TRBD2. The CDR3 contains 15 residues. Germline V gives CDR1 DFQATT, CDR2 SNEGSKA (reference sequence). V was clipped by 5 bases and J by 4 bases; unmatched bases: 7. The CDR3 reads CSALGTSGIYNEQFF. The CDR3 nucleotides are TGCAGTGCTTTAGGGACTAGCGGAATTTACAATGAGCAGTTCTTC.

This clonotype was observed at least ten times. In DNA form, the CDR3 reads TGTGCCAGCAGCCCCTCCCCCTGGAAAGAGACCCAGTACTTC. This gives the protein CASSPSPWKETQYF. V is TRBV9 and J is TRBJ2-5; D uncertain. The CDR3 is 14 residues long. The ends were cut back, 4 bases at V and 3 bases at J, with 13 bases in the middle. Germline lookup yields CDR1 SGDLS and CDR2 YYNGEE. The full variable domain, with the rest looked up from reference TRBV9 and TRBJ2-5, is DSGVTQTPKHLITATGQRVTLRCSPRSGDLSVYWYQQSLDQGLQFLIQYYNGEERAKGNILERFSAQQFPDLHSELNLSSLELGDSALYFCASSPSPWKETQYFGPGTRLLVL.

This clonotype was recorded at least ten times. The chain employs TRBV6-1 and TRBJ2-5; 8 bases fit TRBD2. The CDR3 contains 15 residues. Germline CDR1 and CDR2: MNHNS and SASEGT. The V gene end was trimmed by 7 bases and the J gene end by 5 bases; junction bases not matched to a gene: 12. The CDR3 sequence: CASTLIAGRTETQYF. The CDR3 DNA is TGTGCCAGCACCCTAATAGCGGGAAGGACCGAGACCCAGTACTTC.

The chain employs TRBV20-1 and TRBJ2-7; 7 nucleotides match TRBD1. Per the germline V gene, CDR1 is DFQATT and CDR2 is SNEGSKA (reference sequence). Trimming cost V 5 bases and J 1 base; bases outside gene matches: 8. The CDR3 is 14 residues long. For the CDR3, the DNA is TGCAGTGCTGAGGGACAGCCGAGATCCTACGAGCAGTACTTC. Translation gives CSAEGQPRSYEQYF.

This clonotype came up many times. This chain links TRBV20-1 with TRBJ1-6; a possible D gene is TRBD1 (6 bases). The V gene's germline CDR1 is DFQATT and CDR2 SNEGSKA (reference sequence). V was trimmed by 6 bases and J by 5 bases, leaving 11 bases between them. The CDR3 covers 13 residues. The CDR3 DNA is TGCAGTGCAAAGGACAGAAATAATTCACCCCTCCACTTT. It is translated as CSAKDRNNSPLHF.

V gene TRBV7-9 combines with J gene TRBJ1-1; TRBD1 matches at 7 bases. The germline V gene has CDR1 SEHNR and CDR2 FQNEAQ (reference sequence). The trim removed 3 bases at V and 5 bases at J, leaving 6 bases unmatched. CDR3 length: 14 residues. The chain's CDR3 is CASSFRDRVTEAFF. The CDR3, as DNA: TGTGCCAGCAGCTTTCGGGACAGAGTAACTGAAGCTTTCTTT.

The sample holds many counts of this clonotype. The V and J genes are TRBV6-1 and TRBJ2-7; 12 bases fit TRBD2. The CDR3 is 22 amino acids. Germline V gives CDR1 MNHNS, CDR2 SASEGT. The V segment lost 5 bases and the J segment 3 bases; nucleotides outside the gene matches: 26. Written as DNA, the CDR3 is TGTGCCAGCAGTACTACGCGACTAGCAGGCTTTGTGAGGACTAGCGGGAACTACGAGCAGTACTTC. This translates into CASSTTRLAGFVRTSGNYEQYF.

This chain's CDR3 is CASSLETSGSNEQFF. CDR3 nucleotide sequence: TGCGCCAGCAGCTTGGAAACTAGCGGGAGTAATGAGCAGTTCTTC. The V gene is TRBV5-1, the J gene TRBJ2-1, with 11 nucleotides matching TRBD2. CDR3 length: 15 amino acids. Losses at the gene ends were 0 bases for V and 7 bases for J; bases not matched to a gene: 3. Germline-derived CDR1 and CDR2 are SGHRS and YFSETQ.

This clonotype showed up many times. CDR3 DNA: TGTGCCAGCAGTTTCCCCCAGGGGAGGTACGAGCAGTACTTC. Protein product: CASSFPQGRYEQYF. V and J are TRBV28 and TRBJ2-7; D could derive from TRBD1 or TRBD2 (6 bases each). The V gene's germline CDR1 is MDHEN and CDR2 SYDVKM. Trimming took off 3 bases at V and 4 bases at J, with 13 bases between the two ends. The CDR3 is 14 amino acids.

In its sample, this clonotype was seen a few times. The genes are TRBV20-1 and TRBJ2-3; 10 bases fit TRBD2. The CDR3 loop spans 14 amino acids. V dropped 5 bases and J dropped 0; count of bases not matched to a gene: 2. Germline-derived CDR1 and CDR2 are DFQATT and SNEGSKA (reference sequence). CDR3: CSAQTSGSTDTQYF. CDR3 nucleotides: TGCAGTGCTCAGACTAGCGGGAGCACAGATACGCAGTATTTT.

This clonotype was found many times. The J gene is TRBJ2-7, the V gene TRBV7-9; D remains ambiguous. Germline CDR1 is SEHNR and CDR2 is FQNEAQ (reference sequence). With 4 bases removed from V and 1 base from J, the gap between germline ends came to 8 bases. The CDR3 spans 13 residues. In DNA, the CDR3 is TGTGCCAGCAGCTCAGACGGTTCCTACGAGCAGTACTTC. It codes for CASSSDGSYEQYF.

The chain recombines TRBV10-3 with TRBJ2-7, with D perhaps matching TRBD1 or TRBD2 (5 bases each). Germline CDR1 ENHRY, CDR2 SYGVKD. There are 14 residues in the CDR3. CDR3 DNA sequence: TGTGCAACCGGGGCGCCAGACGGGTCTTACGAGCAGTACTTC. Residues: CATGAPDGSYEQYF.

Remarks on this clonotype: Given a much more abundant clone one base away, this may be a read error. The gene calls are TRBV6-5 and TRBJ1-1, with D perhaps matching TRBD1 (6 bases). The germline gives CDR1 MNHEY, CDR2 SVGAGI. The CDR3 runs to 16 residues. Trimming pared 0 bases from V and 3 bases from J, leaving 14 bases between. This CDR3 reads CASSYSLGAGDTEAFF. The CDR3 nucleotides are TGTGCCAGCAGTTACTCGTTGGGGGCCGGGGACACTGAAGCTTTCTTT.

This sequence joins TRBV5-1 and TRBJ1-6; weak D call: TRBD1 (6 bases). CDR1 SGHRS and CDR2 YFSETQ come from the germline V gene. The V end lost 1 base, the J end lost 6 bases, and 14 bases lay between the germline ends. This CDR3 has 16 residues. CDR3 nucleotide sequence: TGCGCCAGCAGCTTGAGGGGGGCGCTTACTAATTCACCCCTCCACTTT. Residues: CASSLRGALTNSPLHF. The variable domain in full, with the rest retrieved from reference TRBV5-1 and TRBJ1-6, is KAGVTQTPRYLIKTRGQQVTLSCSPISGHRSVSWYQQTPGQGLQFLFEYFSETQRNKGNFPGRFSGRQFSNSRSEMNVSTLELGDSALYLCASSLRGALTNSPLHFGNGTRLTVT.

The chain recombines TRBV5-1 with TRBJ2-2, with D uncertain. The germline V and J ends were trimmed by 4 bases and 7 bases, with 14 bases remaining between them. The germline V gene encodes CDR1 SGHRS and CDR2 YFSETQ. CDR3 length equals 14 residues. In DNA form, the CDR3 reads TGCGCCAGCAGCACACCATTTATAGGCGGGGAGCTGTTTTTT. Translating it yields CASSTPFIGGELFF.

J is TRBJ1-5 and V is TRBV20-1, with unresolved D. V lost 4 bases and J lost 0, with 7 bases in between. The CDR3 runs 13 residues. Germline V gene lookup returns CDR1 DFQATT and CDR2 SNEGSKA (reference sequence). DNA for the CDR3: TGCAGTGCTATGTACGATAGCAATCAGCCCCAGCATTTT. Protein sequence: CSAMYDSNQPQHF.

This clonotype was seen repeatedly, ten times or more. The chain joins TRBV7-8 to TRBJ1-4; no clear D gene. Germline lookup yields CDR1 SGHVS and CDR2 FQNEAQ. This CDR3 is 14 amino acids long. V dropped 3 bases and J dropped 0 bases, with 5 bases sitting between them. The CDR3 bases are TGTGCCAGCAGCTTCCAAGCAACTAATGAAAAACTGTTTTTT. Translated, it gives CASSFQATNEKLFF.

This chain links TRBV3-1 with TRBJ2-3; a weak D match, TRBD2 (6 bases). V was shortened by 4 bases and J by 5 bases, with 10 bases between the two germline ends. This CDR3 contains 13 residues. Germline V gives CDR1 LGHDT, CDR2 YNNKEL (reference sequence). CDR3 nucleotides: TGTGCCAGCAGCCTGCGGGGTGAAGATACGCAGTATTTT. Encoded protein: CASSLRGEDTQYF.

With regard to this clonotype: A much larger clone differs by one base, so this may be a read error. The J gene is TRBJ1-2, the V gene TRBV30; D may be TRBD1 (5 bases). CDR1 is GTSNPN and CDR2 is SVGIG in the germline V gene (reference sequence). Trimming removed 3 bases at V and 6 bases at J, with 14 bases between. This CDR3 contains 13 residues. CDR3: CAWRRTRGNGYTF. CDR3 sequence (DNA): TGTGCCTGGAGACGGACAAGGGGCAATGGCTACACCTTC.

This clonotype was seen repeatedly, ten times or more. This chain links TRBV12-3 or TRBV12-4 with TRBJ1-1; D is unresolved. CDR3 length: 15 residues. Trimming removed 3 bases at V and 0 bases at J, with 11 bases between. CDR3 bases: TGTGCCAGCAGTTTGCGAGGCACTTTGAACACTGAAGCTTTCTTT. It encodes CASSLRGTLNTEAFF.

This clonotype was recorded many times. The chain uses TRBV28 and TRBJ2-7, with D possibly matching TRBD1 (6 bases). The germline CDR1 and CDR2 sequences are MDHEN and SYDVKM. The CDR3 covers 14 residues. Trimming shortened V by 4 bases and J by 3 bases, and 13 bases separated the two germline ends. The CDR3 nucleotides are TGTGCCAGCAGTTGGGACAATGGGAACTACGAGCAGTACTTC. The encoded protein is CASSWDNGNYEQYF.

This clonotype was counted many times. For the CDR3, the DNA is TGCAGTGCTCCAAAGGACTTAGCGGGAGTCACTGAGCAGTACTTC. Translated: CSAPKDLAGVTEQYF. The chain combines TRBV20-1 with TRBJ2-7, with TRBD2 matching 9 bases. The V gene's germline CDR1 is DFQATT and CDR2 SNEGSKA (reference sequence). The V segment lost 5 bases and the J segment 7 bases; nucleotides outside the gene matches: 15. CDR3 length: 15 residues.

Many counts were recorded for this clonotype. One end of the junction fails to match germline, which may point to a read error. This sequence joins TRBV11-2 and TRBJ2-7; 9 bases align to TRBD2. The CDR3 consists of 14 residues. Germline CDR1 and CDR2: SGHAT and FQNNGV. The CDR3 is CASSLTSGSSSSDF. DNA of the CDR3: TGTGCCAGCAGCTTGACTAGCGGAAGCTCAAGTTCGGACTTC. The full variable domain, with the rest looked up from reference TRBV11-2 and TRBJ2-7, is EAGVAQSPRYKIIEKRQSVAFWCNPISGHATLYWYQQILGQGPKLLIQFQNNGVVDDSQLPKDRFSAERLKGVDSTLKIQPAKLEDSAVYLCASSLTSGSSSSDFGPGTRLTVT.

This clonotype showed up just a few times. The V and J genes are TRBV2 and TRBJ2-3; TRBD2 might be the D (6 bases). There are 14 residues in the CDR3. CDR1 and CDR2 from the germline V gene are SNHLY and FYNNEI. V dropped 3 bases and J dropped 5 bases, with 12 bases sitting between them. The CDR3 DNA sequence: TGTGCCAGCAGTGACGAGGGAGGCCGAGATACGCAGTATTTT. Translation gives CASSDEGGRDTQYF.

The table lists this clonotype with a few counts. This chain joins TRBV20-1 and TRBJ1-1; no definite D call. Deletions cut 3 bases from V and 8 bases from J, with 10 bases between. Germline CDR1 is DFQATT and CDR2 is SNEGSKA (reference sequence). The CDR3 totals 11 residues. In DNA, the CDR3 is TGCAGTGCTAGTAGACGGATGGAAGCTTTCTTT. Protein sequence: CSASRRMEAFF.

The table lists this clonotype with a few counts. V is TRBV29-1 and J is TRBJ2-5, with 13 positions matching TRBD2. Germline loops: CDR1 SQVTM, CDR2 ANQGSEA. V lost 2 bases, J lost 4 bases, and 7 bases stayed unmatched. There are 16 residues in the CDR3. CDR3 bases: TGCAGCGTTGAAACTAGCGGGAGGGCGGCCCCAGAGACCCAGTACTTC. It is translated as CSVETSGRAAPETQYF.

The sample holds a few counts of this clonotype. The V call is TRBV6-2 or TRBV6-3, the J call TRBJ1-1, with TRBD1 as a possible D gene (5 bases). Trimming removed 5 bases from V and 10 bases from J, with 14 bases in between. The CDR3 contains 12 residues. CDR1 is MNHEY and CDR2 is SVGEGT in the germline V gene. The CDR3 coding sequence is TGTGCCAGCAGTGAACTGGGGAGGGGAGCTTTCTTT. Translated: CASSELGRGAFF.